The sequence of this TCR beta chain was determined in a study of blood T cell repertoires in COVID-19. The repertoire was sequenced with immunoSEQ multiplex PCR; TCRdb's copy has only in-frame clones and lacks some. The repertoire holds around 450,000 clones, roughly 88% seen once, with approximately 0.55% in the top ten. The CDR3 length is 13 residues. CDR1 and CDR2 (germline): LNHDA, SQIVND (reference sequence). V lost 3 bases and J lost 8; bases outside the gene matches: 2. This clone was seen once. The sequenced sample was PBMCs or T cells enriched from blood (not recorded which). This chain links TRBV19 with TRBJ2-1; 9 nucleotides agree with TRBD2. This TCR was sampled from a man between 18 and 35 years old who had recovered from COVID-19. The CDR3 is CASSISGGDEQFF. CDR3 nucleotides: TGTGCCAGTAGTATTAGCGGGGGCGATGAGCAGTTCTTC.